This T cell receptor beta chain was sequenced during a study of human T cells and chemical hapten exposure. Overall study: Small pooled library volume differences chiefly drove per-sample TCR yield variation.

Whole-study findings and limits: No change in TCRs above 1 in 1000 frequency was produced by DPC sensitization.

The sample's time point: pre-sensitization, week 0. The treatment: therapeutic diphenylcyclopropenone sensitization with weekly scalp DPC. V lost 4 bases to trimming and J lost 5 bases; unmatched junction nucleotides: 10. The CDR3 runs to 15 residues. CDR1 is LGHNA, CDR2 YNFKEQ, per germline. Single cDNA molecules in the library carried unique molecular identifiers attached during preparation. Per the authors' pipeline: Sample TCR totals centred on a median of approximately 100,000, ranging 23,224 to 690,600. Using its own MiXCR run on the RACE reads, TCRdb lists one record per CDR3 protein. TCRdb, rather than the study authors, made the V and J calls. Found here are under 300,000 distinct CDR3 sequences, about 8.1% of them singletons; the top ten hold over 2%. There are many counts of this clonotype. Its matching antigen is unknown.

The sample here was whole blood, taken in connection with sensitization to the hapten diphenylcyclopropenone (DPC). The rearrangement joins TRBV4-2 to TRBJ1-2; 7 bases are a match to TRBD1. The source is a woman in her thirties or forties with alopecia areata. Some clones in this sample may be carry-over from other donors' samples. CDR3 in amino acids: CASSPTRDSWYGYTF. For the CDR3, the DNA is TGTGCCAGCAGCCCAACCCGGGACAGCTGGTATGGCTACACCTTC.